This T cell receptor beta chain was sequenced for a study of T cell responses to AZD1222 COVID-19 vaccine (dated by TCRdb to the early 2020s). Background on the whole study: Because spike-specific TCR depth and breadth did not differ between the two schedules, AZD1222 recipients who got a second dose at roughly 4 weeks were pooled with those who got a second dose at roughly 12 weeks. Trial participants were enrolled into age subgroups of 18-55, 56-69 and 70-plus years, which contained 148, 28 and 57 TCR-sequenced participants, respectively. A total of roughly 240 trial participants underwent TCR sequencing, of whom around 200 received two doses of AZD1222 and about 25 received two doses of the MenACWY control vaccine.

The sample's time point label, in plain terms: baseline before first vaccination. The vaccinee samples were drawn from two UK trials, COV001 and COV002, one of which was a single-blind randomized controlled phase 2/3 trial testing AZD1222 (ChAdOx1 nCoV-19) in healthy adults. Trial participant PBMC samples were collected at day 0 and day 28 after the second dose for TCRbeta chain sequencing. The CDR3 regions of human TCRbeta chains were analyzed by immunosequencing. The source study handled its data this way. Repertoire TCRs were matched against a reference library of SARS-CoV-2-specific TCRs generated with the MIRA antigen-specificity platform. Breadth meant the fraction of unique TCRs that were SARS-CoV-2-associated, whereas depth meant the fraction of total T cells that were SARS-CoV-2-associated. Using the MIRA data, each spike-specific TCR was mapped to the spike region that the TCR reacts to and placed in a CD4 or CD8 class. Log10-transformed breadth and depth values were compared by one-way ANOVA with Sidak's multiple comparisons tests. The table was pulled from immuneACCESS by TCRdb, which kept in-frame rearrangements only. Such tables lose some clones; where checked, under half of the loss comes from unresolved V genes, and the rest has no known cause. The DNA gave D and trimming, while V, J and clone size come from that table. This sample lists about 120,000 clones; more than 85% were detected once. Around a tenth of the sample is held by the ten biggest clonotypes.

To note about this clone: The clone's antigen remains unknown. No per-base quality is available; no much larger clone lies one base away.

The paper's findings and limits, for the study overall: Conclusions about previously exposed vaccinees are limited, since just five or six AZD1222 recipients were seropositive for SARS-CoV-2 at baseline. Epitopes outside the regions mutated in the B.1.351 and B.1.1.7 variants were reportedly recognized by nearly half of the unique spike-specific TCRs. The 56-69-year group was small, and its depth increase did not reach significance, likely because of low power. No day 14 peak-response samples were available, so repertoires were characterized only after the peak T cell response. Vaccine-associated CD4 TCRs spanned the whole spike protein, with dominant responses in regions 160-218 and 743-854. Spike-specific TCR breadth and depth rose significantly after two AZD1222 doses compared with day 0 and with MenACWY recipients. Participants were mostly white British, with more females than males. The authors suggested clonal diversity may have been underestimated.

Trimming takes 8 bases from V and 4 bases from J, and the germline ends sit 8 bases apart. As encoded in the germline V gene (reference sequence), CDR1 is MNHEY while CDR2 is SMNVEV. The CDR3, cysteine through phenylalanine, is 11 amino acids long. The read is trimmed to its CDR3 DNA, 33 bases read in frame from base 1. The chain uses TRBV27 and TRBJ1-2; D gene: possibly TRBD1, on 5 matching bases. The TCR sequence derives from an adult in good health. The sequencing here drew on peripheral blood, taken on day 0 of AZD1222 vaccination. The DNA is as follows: TGTGCCAGCGGTCAGGGCTATGGCTACACCTTC. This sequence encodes CASGQGYGYTF.